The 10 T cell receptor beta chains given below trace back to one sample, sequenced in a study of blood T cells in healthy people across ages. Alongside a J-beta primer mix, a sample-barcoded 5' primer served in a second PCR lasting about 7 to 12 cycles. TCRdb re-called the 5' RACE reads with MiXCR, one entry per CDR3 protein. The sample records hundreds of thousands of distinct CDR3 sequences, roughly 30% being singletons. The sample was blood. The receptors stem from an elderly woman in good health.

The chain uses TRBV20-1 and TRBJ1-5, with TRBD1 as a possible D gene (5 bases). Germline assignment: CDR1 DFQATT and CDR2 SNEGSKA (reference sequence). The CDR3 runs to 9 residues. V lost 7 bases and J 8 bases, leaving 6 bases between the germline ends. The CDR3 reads CSVGEPQHF. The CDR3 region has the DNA TGCAGTGTAGGGGAGCCCCAGCATTTT.

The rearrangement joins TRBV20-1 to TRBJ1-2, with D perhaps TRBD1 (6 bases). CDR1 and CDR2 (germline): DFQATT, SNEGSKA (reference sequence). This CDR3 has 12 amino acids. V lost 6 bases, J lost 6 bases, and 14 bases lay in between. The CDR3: CSAPTGLDGYTF. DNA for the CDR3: TGCAGTGCACCTACAGGGCTGGATGGCTACACCTTC.

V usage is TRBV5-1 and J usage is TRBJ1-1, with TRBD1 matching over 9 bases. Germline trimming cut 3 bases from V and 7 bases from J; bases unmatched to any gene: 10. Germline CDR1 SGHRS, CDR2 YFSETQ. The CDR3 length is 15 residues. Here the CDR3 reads CASSSGDREYFEAFF. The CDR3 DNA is TGCGCCAGCAGCTCAGGGGACAGGGAGTATTTTGAAGCTTTCTTT.

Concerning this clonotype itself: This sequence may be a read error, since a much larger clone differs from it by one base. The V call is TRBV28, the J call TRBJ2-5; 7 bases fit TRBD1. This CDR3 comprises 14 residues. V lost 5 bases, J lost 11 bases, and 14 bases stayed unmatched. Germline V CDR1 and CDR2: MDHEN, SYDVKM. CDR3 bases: TGTGCCAGCAGTCCGCCCGGGACAGCCTCGGAGCAGTACTTC. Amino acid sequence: CASSPPGTASEQYF.

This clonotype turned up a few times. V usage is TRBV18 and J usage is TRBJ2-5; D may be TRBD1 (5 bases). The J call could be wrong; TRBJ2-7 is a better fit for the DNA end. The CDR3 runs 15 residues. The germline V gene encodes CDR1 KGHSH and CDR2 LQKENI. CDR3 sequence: CASSPLRTSPDEQYF. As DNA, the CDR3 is TGTGCCAGCTCACCGCTGAGGACATCTCCGGACGAGCAGTACTTC.

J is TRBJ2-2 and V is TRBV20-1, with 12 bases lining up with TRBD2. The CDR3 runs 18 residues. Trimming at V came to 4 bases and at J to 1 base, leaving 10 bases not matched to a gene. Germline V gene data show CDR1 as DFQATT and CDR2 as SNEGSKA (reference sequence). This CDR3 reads CSAKRGTSGGLNTGELFF. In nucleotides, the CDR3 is TGCAGTGCTAAGCGGGGAACTAGCGGGGGGCTGAACACCGGGGAGCTGTTTTTT.

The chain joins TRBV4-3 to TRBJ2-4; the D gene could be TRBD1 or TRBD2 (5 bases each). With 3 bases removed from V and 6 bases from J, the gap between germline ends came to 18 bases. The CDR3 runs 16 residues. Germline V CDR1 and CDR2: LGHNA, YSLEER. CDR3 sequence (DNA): TGCGCCAGCAGCCAGGCTAATTCAGGGAGACCAAACATTCAGTACTTC. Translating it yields CASSQANSGRPNIQYF.

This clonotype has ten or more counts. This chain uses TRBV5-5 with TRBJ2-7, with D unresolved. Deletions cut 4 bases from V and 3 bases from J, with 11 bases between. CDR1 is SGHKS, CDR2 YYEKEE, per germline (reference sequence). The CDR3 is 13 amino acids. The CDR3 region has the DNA TGTGCCAGCAGCCTGACCTGGATCTACGAGCAGTACTTC. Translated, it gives CASSLTWIYEQYF.

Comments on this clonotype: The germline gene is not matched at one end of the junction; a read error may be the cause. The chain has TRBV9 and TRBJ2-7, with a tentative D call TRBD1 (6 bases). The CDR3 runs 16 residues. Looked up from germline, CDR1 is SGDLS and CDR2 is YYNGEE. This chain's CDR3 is CVSSVGGVGGSYEQYF. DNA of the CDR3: TGTGTCAGCAGCGTAGGTGGGGTAGGGGGCTCCTACGAGCAGTACTTC.

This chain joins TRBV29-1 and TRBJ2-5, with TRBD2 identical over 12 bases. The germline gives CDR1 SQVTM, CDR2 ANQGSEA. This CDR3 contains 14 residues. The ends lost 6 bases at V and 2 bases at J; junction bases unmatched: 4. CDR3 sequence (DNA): TGCAGCGTGGGCGGACTAGCGGGGCAAGAGACCCAGTACTTC. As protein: CSVGGLAGQETQYF.